A single sample is the source of the 11 T cell receptor beta chains below, sequenced in a study of control samples from healthy donors and cancer patients. Method: immunoSEQ multiplex PCR; TCRdb's copy keeps in-frame clones and lacks some. The data show about 68,000 clones, nearly 85% seen once. Source material: blood. These receptors all stem from a man in his sixties in good health.

The chain recombines TRBV24-1 with TRBJ1-3; D not certain. From germline, CDR1 is KGHDR and CDR2 SFDVKD. V dropped 3 bases and J dropped 0 bases, with 11 bases sitting between them. The CDR3 spans 16 residues. The CDR3 reads CATSDPRGPSGNTIYF. The CDR3 coding sequence is TGTGCCACCAGTGATCCCCGAGGGCCCTCTGGAAACACCATATATTTT.

The chain combines TRBV27 with TRBJ2-7, with 7 bases that match TRBD2. The CDR3 contains 14 residues. The germline V gene encodes CDR1 MNHEY and CDR2 SMNVEV (reference sequence). After removal of 3 bases from V and 3 bases from J, the junction contained 5 bases not matched to a gene. The CDR3 sequence is CASSLASGYYEQYF. The CDR3 bases are TGTGCCAGCAGTTTGGCTAGCGGTTACTACGAGCAGTACTTC.

This chain joins TRBV5-4 and TRBJ2-3; D may be TRBD2 (6 bases). Germline V gene data show CDR1 as SGHNT and CDR2 as YYREEE (reference sequence). V was trimmed by 2 bases and J by 5 bases, leaving 15 bases between them. The CDR3 covers 15 residues. The CDR3 loop is CASSLADSGVDTQYF. The DNA of the CDR3 is TGTGCCAGCAGCTTAGCGGACTCGGGGGTAGATACGCAGTATTTT.

The genes are TRBV19 and TRBJ2-3; TRBD2 matches 12 bases. The CDR3 totals 16 residues. CDR1 LNHDA and CDR2 SQIVND come from the germline V gene (reference sequence). V lost 3 bases to trimming and J lost 4 bases; unmatched junction nucleotides: 5. CDR3 DNA: TGTGCCAGTAGTATTACGACTAGCGGGAGTTCAGATACGCAGTATTTT. Residues: CASSITTSGSSDTQYF.

Only a few counts were recorded for this clone. The chain employs TRBV15 and TRBJ2-7; 9 nucleotides align to TRBD1. V was pared by 1 base and J by 2 bases, with 9 bases of the junction left unmatched. The CDR3 contains 17 residues. Germline V gene lookup returns CDR1 LNHNV and CDR2 YYDKDF (reference sequence). CDR3 DNA sequence: TGTGCCACCAGCAGAGGAGTGGACAGGGGACCAACCTACGAGCAGTACTTC. Translated: CATSRGVDRGPTYEQYF.

The chain employs TRBV15 and TRBJ1-6; unclear D gene. CDR1 LNHNV and CDR2 YYDKDF come from the germline V gene (reference sequence). V was clipped by 0 bases and J by 8 bases, with 11 bases between them. The CDR3 spans 15 residues. CDR3 residues: CATSRDRGSYSPLHF. The CDR3 nucleotides are TGTGCCACCAGCAGAGATCGCGGTTCGTATTCACCCCTCCACTTT.

This chain links TRBV6-2 or TRBV6-3 with TRBJ1-1; no reliable D call. Trimming took 0 bases from V and 1 from J, leaving 9 bases between them. The CDR3 consists of 15 residues. Germline CDR1 and CDR2: MNHEY and SVGEGT. The chain's CDR3 is CASSYSGSANTEAFF. CDR3 nucleotides: TGTGCCAGCAGTTACTCAGGGAGCGCGAACACTGAAGCTTTCTTT.

The chain recombines TRBV9 with TRBJ2-1; 7 bases match TRBD1. The V gene's germline CDR1 is SGDLS and CDR2 YYNGEE. This CDR3 is 16 amino acids long. With V trimmed by 3 bases and J by 0 bases, 6 bases remained unmatched. CDR3 loop: CASSAGQASSYNEQFF. The CDR3 DNA reads as TGTGCCAGCAGCGCCGGACAGGCTAGCTCCTACAATGAGCAGTTCTTC.

In this sample, this clone turned up a few times. This sequence joins TRBV7-9 and TRBJ1-4; 7 bases fit TRBD1. The V gene end was trimmed by 7 bases and the J gene end by 6 bases; junction bases not matched to a gene: 11. The CDR3 is 15 amino acids. From germline, CDR1 is SEHNR and CDR2 FQNEAQ (reference sequence). The CDR3 protein is CASTDLTGRDEKLFF. Written as DNA, the CDR3 is TGTGCCAGCACCGACCTGACAGGGAGGGATGAAAAACTGTTTTTT.

This clone showed up many times. This rearrangement joins TRBV19 to TRBJ1-1; D gene ambiguous. This CDR3 contains 12 residues. From germline, CDR1 is LNHDA and CDR2 SQIVND (reference sequence). V dropped 3 bases and J dropped 6 bases, with 8 bases sitting between them. This CDR3 is CASSMQWSEAFF. The CDR3 coding sequence is TGTGCCAGTAGTATGCAGTGGTCTGAAGCTTTCTTT.

This chain links TRBV27 with TRBJ1-1; possible D gene TRBD1, 6 bases. The CDR3 has 14 residues. V lost 6 bases, J lost 0 bases, and 11 bases lay in between. CDR1 is MNHEY and CDR2 is SMNVEV in the germline V gene (reference sequence). The CDR3 DNA reads as TGTGCCAGCAGACTCAGACAGGTGAACACTGAAGCTTTCTTT. It translates to CASRLRQVNTEAFF.